The clone carrying this T cell receptor (beta chain) is a singleton in its sample. The antigen remains undetermined. This sample is drawn from a study of OX40 agonist ivuxolimab in advanced cancers. Across the whole study: Among those treated, three patients had partial responses, one with hepatocellular carcinoma and two with cutaneous melanoma. Findings of the study overall: The specificity for antigen of the expanded peripheral T cells was not determined. Mean expanded clone counts were higher in CD8+ than CD4+ T cells. Doses of 0.1 to 3.0 mg/kg were accompanied by clonal expansion of CD4+ and CD8+ blood T cells by week 6.

Sequencing used immunoSEQ multiplex PCR; TCRdb keeps in-frame clones, though not all of them. This sample has around 15,000 clones; approximately 86% occur once, and the top ten carry 3.5% to 4%. The CDR3 is 14 residues long. V was pared by 3 bases and J by 2 bases, with 9 bases between. Per the germline V gene, CDR1 is SEHNR and CDR2 is FQNEAQ (reference sequence). The chain is built from TRBV7-9 and TRBJ2-3; D gene uncertain. Sequenced here: CD4+ or CD8+ T cells sorted from blood, sampled in a trial of the OX40 agonist ivuxolimab. The sequence came from an adult with an advanced solid tumor such as melanoma, head and neck, liver or kidney cancer. The chain's CDR3 is CASSLSGSTDTQYF. Written as DNA, the CDR3 is TGTGCCAGCAGCTTGTCCGGCTCCACAGATACGCAGTATTTT.